This passage covers 19 T cell receptor beta chains from one sample sequenced in a study of T-cell memory formation after mild COVID-19. Each CDR3 protein gets one entry after TCRdb re-called the 5' RACE reads with MiXCR. This sample has 300,000 to 350,000 distinct CDR3 sequences, with roughly an eighth found just once. The sequencing sample was made of PBMCs or a T cell subset sorted from them (not recorded which). These receptor sequences come from a man in his late teens or twenties who had mild COVID-19 (a few samples of this study predate the infection). Cell type and time point are not known.

V gene TRBV24-1 combines with J gene TRBJ1-5; D unresolved. CDR3 length: 14 residues. Germline V lookup: CDR1 KGHDR, CDR2 SFDVKD. Trimming took off 0 bases at V and 1 base at J, with 3 bases between the two ends. The DNA of the CDR3 is TGTGCCACCAGTGATTTGAAAAGCAATCAGCCCCAGCATTTT. Protein sequence: CATSDLKSNQPQHF.

The CDR3 sequence is CASSQEVKGSGEAFF. The CDR3 DNA reads TGTGCCAGCAGCCAAGAGGTTAAGGGATCGGGTGAAGCTTTCTTT. The chain joins TRBV4-2 to TRBJ1-1; D gene unclear. Trimming cost V 0 bases and J 7 bases, with 15 bases left between them. CDR3 length: 15 residues. Germline CDR1 and CDR2: LGHNA and YNFKEQ.

Remarks on this clonotype: Germline is not matched at one junction end, which may reflect a read error. The rearrangement joins TRBV11-2 to TRBJ1-1; D is possibly TRBD1 (6 bases). Looked up from germline, CDR1 is SGHAT and CDR2 is FQNNGV. The length of the CDR3 is 12 residues. CDR3 in amino acids: CASSYTDRNRHF. The DNA of the CDR3 is TGTGCCAGCAGCTACACCGACAGGAACCGCCACTTT. The variable domain in full, completed from reference TRBV11-2 and TRBJ1-1, reads EAGVAQSPRYKIIEKRQSVAFWCNPISGHATLYWYQQILGQGPKLLIQFQNNGVVDDSQLPKDRFSAERLKGVDSTLKIQPAKLEDSAVYLCASSYTDRNRHFGQGTRLTVV.

CDR3 coding DNA: TGTGCCAGCAGCCCAGGGAGGGGGCAGCCCCAGCATTTT. Encoded protein: CASSPGRGQPQHF. This sequence joins TRBV7-2 and TRBJ1-5, with D maybe TRBD1 (6 bases). This CDR3 is 13 amino acids long. Trimming took 5 bases from V and 7 from J, leaving 12 bases between them. Germline V gives CDR1 SGHTA, CDR2 FQGNSA.

The chain joins TRBV6-2 or TRBV6-3 to TRBJ1-2, with unresolved D. Trimming stripped 6 bases from V and 0 bases from J, with 14 bases between. The germline gives CDR1 MNHEY, CDR2 SVGEGT. The CDR3 loop spans 15 amino acids. CDR3 bases: TGTGCCAGCAGCCATGGACGGCCCTCTAACTATGGCTACACCTTC. Protein: CASSHGRPSNYGYTF.

This clonotype was detected only a few times. CDR3 in DNA: TGTGCCAGCGGGACCGCGGACCCGGGGGCAGTTCGCACCTTC. Amino acid sequence: CASGTADPGAVRTF. The rearrangement uses TRBV7-2 and TRBJ1-2, with D possibly being TRBD1 (6 bases). Germline V gene lookup returns CDR1 SGHTA and CDR2 FQGNSA. V gave up 8 bases and J gave up 13 bases, with 26 bases separating them. The CDR3 totals 14 residues.

This clonotype was seen a handful of times. This chain links TRBV20-1 with TRBJ2-7, with 7 bases that match TRBD1. In germline, CDR1 is DFQATT, CDR2 SNEGSKA (reference sequence). V lost 0 bases to trimming and J lost 4 bases; unmatched junction nucleotides: 6. CDR3 size: 14 residues. CDR3 protein: CSARDMGQKYEQYV. In nucleotides, the CDR3 is TGCAGTGCTAGAGATATGGGACAGAAATACGAGCAGTACGTC.

This clonotype was detected a few times. This chain connects TRBV12-3 or TRBV12-4 to TRBJ2-6; D unclear. The ends were cut back, 7 bases at V and 4 bases at J, with 8 bases in the middle. The CDR3 has 13 residues. CDR3 nucleotides: TGTGCCAGCACCCGAACGGGGGCCAACGTCCTGACTTTC. Translating gives CASTRTGANVLTF.

The table lists this clonotype with a few counts. The CDR3 sequence: CASTPQRGGQDEQFF. CDR3 sequence (DNA): TGTGCCAGCACGCCACAGCGGGGGGGCCAAGATGAGCAGTTCTTC. The rearrangement joins TRBV12-3 or TRBV12-4 to TRBJ2-1; 10 bases line up with TRBD2. The CDR3 covers 15 residues. V dropped 7 bases and J dropped 8; count of bases not matched to a gene: 11.

The chain recombines TRBV5-1 with TRBJ2-3; D possibly corresponds to TRBD1 (6 bases). The germline CDR1 and CDR2 sequences are SGHRS and YFSETQ. Trimming pared 4 bases from V and 2 bases from J, leaving 11 bases between. The CDR3 totals 14 residues. In nucleotides, the CDR3 is TGCGCCAGCAGCCCCGGACAGCTCACAGATACGCAGTATTTT. Translation: CASSPGQLTDTQYF.

This clonotype showed up many times. The rearrangement joins TRBV6-2 or TRBV6-3 to TRBJ2-1; D not certain. From germline, CDR1 is MNHEY and CDR2 SVGEGT. The CDR3 runs to 16 residues. Trimming cost V 2 bases and J 3 bases, with 14 bases left between them. In DNA, the CDR3 is TGTGCCAGCAGTTACCTTTCGGCCCGCTACTACAATGAGCAGTTCTTC. Protein: CASSYLSARYYNEQFF.

This clonotype has a count of ten or more. The V and J genes are TRBV29-1 and TRBJ2-1; D is unresolved. Germline lookup yields CDR1 SQVTM and CDR2 ANQGSEA. The V end was cut by 1 base, the J end by 8 bases, with 12 bases between. This CDR3 spans 13 amino acids. The DNA of the CDR3 is TGCAGCGTTGAAGCAGACTTAGCATATGAGCAGTTCTTC. Amino acid sequence: CSVEADLAYEQFF.

The CDR3 here is CASRTTGMYNEQFF. CDR3 coding DNA: TGTGCCAGCAGAACGACAGGGATGTACAATGAGCAGTTCTTC. The chain carries TRBV2 and TRBJ2-1, with TRBD1 matching 7 bases. The ends lost 6 bases at V and 4 bases at J; junction bases unmatched: 6. The CDR3 spans 14 residues. Germline values: CDR1 SNHLY, CDR2 FYNNEI. The full variable domain, its missing parts supplied by reference TRBV2 and TRBJ2-1, is EPEVTQTPSHQVTQMGQEVILRCVPISNHLYFYWYRQILGQKVEFLVSFYNNEISEKSEIFDDQFSVERPDGSNFTLKIRSTKLEDSAMYFCASRTTGMYNEQFFGPGTRLTVL.

This clonotype was detected a few times. V and J are TRBV29-1 and TRBJ2-3; TRBD1 matches 7 bases. The trim removed 6 bases at V and 5 bases at J, leaving 8 bases unmatched. The CDR3 is made up of 13 amino acids. Germline V CDR1 and CDR2: SQVTM, ANQGSEA. The CDR3 DNA sequence: TGCAGCGTGCACAGGGGTTCGGGAGATACGCAGTATTTT. This codes for CSVHRGSGDTQYF.

The genes are TRBV7-2 and TRBJ2-6; the D gene is possibly TRBD1 (6 bases). Germline values: CDR1 SGHTA, CDR2 FQGNSA. Trimming cost V 7 bases and J 1 base, with 17 bases left between them. CDR3 length equals 17 residues. The DNA of the CDR3 is TGTGCCAGCACGCGCTCCAGGGGAAGGTCTGGGGCCAACGTCCTGACTTTC. It encodes CASTRSRGRSGANVLTF.

The chain joins TRBV9 to TRBJ1-6; D perhaps matches TRBD1 (5 bases). Trimming cost V 4 bases and J 6 bases, with 17 bases left between them. The CDR3 has 16 residues. Looked up from germline, CDR1 is SGDLS and CDR2 is YYNGEE. The CDR3 DNA reads TGTGCCAGCAGCCCCCGAGGGGAGGCCGGTAATTCACCCCTCCACTTT. This encodes CASSPRGEAGNSPLHF.

This clonotype was found a few times. The chain combines TRBV6-4 with TRBJ1-1, with D possibly matching TRBD1 (5 bases). V lost 6 bases and J lost 4, with 12 bases in between. CDR3 length: 13 residues. Germline CDR1 is MRHNA and CDR2 is SNTAGT. This CDR3 reads CASSREDGTEAFF. CDR3 bases: TGTGCCAGCAGCAGGGAAGACGGCACTGAAGCTTTCTTT.

In its sample, this clonotype was seen many times. This chain connects TRBV5-1 to TRBJ2-1; D may be TRBD1 or TRBD2 (6 bases each). The V and J ends lost 3 bases and 7 bases respectively, with 17 bases between them. The CDR3 spans 15 residues. CDR1 SGHRS and CDR2 YFSETQ come from the germline V gene. The CDR3 nucleotides are TGCGCCAGCAGCTGGGGGGCCGGGACAAATAATGAGCAGTTCTTC. The encoded protein is CASSWGAGTNNEQFF.

This clonotype has just a few counts. For the CDR3, the DNA is TGTGCCAGCAGCTTAGCGTACCAAGAGACCCAGTACTTC. Amino acids: CASSLAYQETQYF. This rearrangement joins TRBV7-9 to TRBJ2-5; D remains unclear. V was pared by 0 bases and J by 0 bases, with 2 bases between. This CDR3 is 13 amino acids long. The germline CDR1 and CDR2 sequences are SEHNR and FQNEAQ (reference sequence).